In its sample, the clone carrying this T cell receptor delta chain was seen a few times. Its antigen is undetermined. With V trimmed by 3 bases and J by 2 bases, 3 bases remained unmatched. This CDR3 has 16 residues. Per the germline V gene, CDR1 is GEAIGNYY and CDR2 is EKD. The source of the sample is a study of gammadelta T cells in human blood. The study's findings and limits: Microbial exposure reportedly appeared to drive polyclonal expansion of innate gamma-delta T cells right after birth.

TCRdb re-processed the RT-PCR reads via CATT. The repertoire holds around 1,000 delta-chain clones, over 15% seen once, with 14% in the top ten. The sequence derives from a human fetus. The rearrangement links TRDV2 to TRDJ3, with TRDD3 matching over 7 bases. Sequencing used Vgamma9Vdelta2 gamma-delta T cells from fetal blood. The CDR3 loop is CACDSWGAWDTRQMFF. CDR3 in DNA: TGTGCCTGTGACTCCTGGGGGGCCTGGGACACCCGACAGATGTTTTTC.